The 11 T cell receptor beta chains listed next were all sequenced from one sample in a study of T cells in Graves' hyperthyroidism and ophthalmopathy. The investigators amplified TCR beta CDR3 regions from RNA transcripts. The study used the HTBI primer set for a first-round RT-PCR of the TCR CDR3. TCRdb fed the multiplex PCR reads into MiXCR, producing one record per CDR3 protein. The table lists under 700,000 distinct CDR3 sequences, around 46% of them singletons. The sequenced sample consisted of peripheral blood or thyroid tissue (not recorded which). Receptors were obtained from a young woman with Graves' hyperthyroidism.

This clonotype was observed a few times. This chain links TRBV20-1 with TRBJ1-6; 8 bases line up with TRBD1. Per the germline V gene, CDR1 is DFQATT and CDR2 is SNEGSKA (reference sequence). This CDR3 has 14 residues. V lost 5 bases, J lost 7 bases, and 7 bases stayed unmatched. CDR3 sequence (DNA): TGCAGTGCTTTCCAGGGGGCGCACAATTCACCCCTCCACTTT. It codes for CSAFQGAHNSPLHF.

There are a few counts of this clonotype. The chain links TRBV20-1 to TRBJ2-5; 8 bases agree with TRBD2. The CDR3 has 15 residues. CDR1 is DFQATT, CDR2 SNEGSKA, per germline (reference sequence). V lost 4 bases and J lost 2; bases outside the gene matches: 9. CDR3: CSAIRTSSSQETQYF. As DNA, the CDR3 is TGCAGTGCTATCCGGACTAGCAGCTCACAAGAGACCCAGTACTTC.

This clonotype has a handful of counts. The chain couples TRBV25-1 to TRBJ2-5, with 12 bases aligning to TRBD1. J gave up 5 bases and V 6 bases, and 10 bases lay outside the gene matches. The CDR3 totals 16 residues. Germline lookup yields CDR1 MGHDK and CDR2 SYGVNS. The CDR3 sequence: CASSSPRDRGQETQYF. CDR3 DNA: TGTGCCAGCAGCTCCCCCCGGGACAGGGGGCAGGAGACCCAGTACTTC.

This clonotype appeared many times. The V gene is TRBV15, the J gene TRBJ2-2, with a tentative D call TRBD1 (5 bases). CDR3 length equals 15 residues. V was trimmed by 1 base and J by 6 bases, leaving 12 bases between them. The germline CDR1 and CDR2 sequences are LNHNV and YYDKDF (reference sequence). The CDR3 region is CATSRGGRAPGELFF. The CDR3 nucleotides read TGTGCCACCAGCAGAGGAGGCAGGGCTCCCGGGGAGCTGTTTTTT.

This sequence joins TRBV5-1 and TRBJ2-7; TRBD1 aligns across 11 bases. This CDR3 comprises 18 residues. J was trimmed by 6 bases and V by 3 bases; bases with no gene match: 17. Germline V lookup: CDR1 SGHRS, CDR2 YFSETQ. Here the CDR3 reads CASSSGQGAQVLSGEQYF. As DNA, the CDR3 is TGCGCCAGCAGCTCAGGACAGGGGGCGCAGGTTCTCTCGGGCGAGCAGTACTTC. The complete variable domain, with remaining parts taken from reference TRBV5-1 and TRBJ2-7, reads KAGVTQTPRYLIKTRGQQVTLSCSPISGHRSVSWYQQTPGQGLQFLFEYFSETQRNKGNFPGRFSGRQFSNSRSEMNVSTLELGDSALYLCASSSGQGAQVLSGEQYFGPGTRLTVT.

In this sample, this clonotype turned up a few times. The gene calls are TRBV7-2 and TRBJ2-7, with 7 positions matching TRBD2. The germline V gene has CDR1 SGHTA and CDR2 FQGNSA. The V segment lost 5 bases and the J segment 3 bases; nucleotides outside the gene matches: 7. This CDR3 region has 14 residues. The CDR3 region is CASSQAGKGYEQYF. Here the CDR3 DNA reads TGTGCCAGCAGCCAAGCGGGAAAGGGCTACGAGCAGTACTTC.

The V call is TRBV19, the J call TRBJ1-2; D not certain. V gave up 1 base and J gave up 4 bases, with 7 bases separating them. CDR3 length equals 13 residues. Per the germline V gene, CDR1 is LNHDA and CDR2 is SQIVND (reference sequence). The CDR3 loop is CASSIVGSYGYTF. As DNA, the CDR3 is TGTGCCAGTAGTATAGTAGGGAGCTATGGCTACACCTTC.

Notes on this clonotype: This may stem from a read error, because a much larger clone lies one nucleotide away. It is likely a read error, because the conserved phenylalanine at the end of the CDR3 is missing. The chain carries TRBV7-3 and TRBJ1-1; D is unresolved. This CDR3 contains 12 residues. Trimming took 0 bases from V and 8 from J, leaving 7 bases between them. Per the germline V gene, CDR1 is SGHTA and CDR2 is FQGTGA. In DNA, the CDR3 is TGTGCCAGCAGCTTAACCGGATTAGAAGCTTTCTCT. Translated: CASSLTGLEAFS.

The rearrangement joins TRBV2 to TRBJ2-5; 7 positions match TRBD2. This CDR3 region has 13 residues. Germline CDR1 is SNHLY and CDR2 is FYNNEI. Trimming took 7 bases from V and 2 from J; bases not matched to a gene: 4. CDR3: CASTKGGQETQYF. In DNA, the CDR3 is TGTGCCAGCACCAAGGGAGGGCAAGAGACCCAGTACTTC.

The rearrangement uses TRBV10-3 and TRBJ2-5; D perhaps matches TRBD2 (5 bases). Between the trimmed V and J ends, which lost 10 bases and 5 bases, there was a span of 14 bases. There are 12 residues in the CDR3. Germline CDR1 and CDR2: ENHRY and SYGVKD. CDR3 nucleotides: TGTGCCAGCGGCCATACGGGGGAGACCCAGTACTTC. This translates into CASGHTGETQYF.

This rearrangement joins TRBV6-1 to TRBJ2-7; D uncertain. Germline V CDR1 and CDR2: MNHNS, SASEGT. The V end was cut by 7 bases, the J end by 6 bases, with 19 bases between. This CDR3 has 14 amino acids. The CDR3 nucleotides are TGTGCCAGCAAAACCCCGGAACCCTTTAGCGAGCAGTACTTC. It is translated as CASKTPEPFSEQYF.